This T cell receptor (beta chain) was documented in a study of control samples from healthy donors and cancer patients. The repertoire was sequenced with immunoSEQ multiplex PCR; TCRdb's copy has only in-frame clones and lacks some. The repertoire includes over 150,000 clones, just over 95% of them detected once, and 0.85% to 1.3% sits in the top ten. V dropped 8 bases and J dropped 7 bases, with 11 bases sitting between them. The CDR3 sequence is 10 residues long. CDR1 is GTSNPN, CDR2 SVGIG, per germline (reference sequence). Sample: blood. The chain has TRBV30 and TRBJ1-1; no firm D call. This TCR was recovered from a woman in her twenties or thirties in good health. CDR3 protein: CAGALGEAFF. CDR3 in DNA: TGTGCCGGAGCCCTCGGTGAAGCTTTCTTT. The full variable domain, with the rest looked up from reference TRBV30 and TRBJ1-1, is SQTIHQWPATLVQPVGSPLSLECTVEGTSNPNLYWYRQAAGRGLQLLFYSVGIGQISSEVPQNLSASRPQDRQFILSSKKLLLSDSGFYLCAGALGEAFFGQGTRLTVV.